This TCR beta chain is from a study of quantifying T cell responses using KT2 cells. About the research overall: cDNA was made from DNase-treated RNA using alpha and beta constant primers.

Study observations and caveats: The number of KT2 alpha and beta sequences was a linear function of input KT2 cells. KT2 sequence counts showed saturation when very many KT2 cells were spiked in.

A single-stranded UMI oligo with SP2 sequence was ligated to cDNA 3' ends. An equimolar mix of RC1.1 and RC1.2 primed the beta chain across TRBC1 and TRBC2. Each CDR3 protein gets one entry after TCRdb re-called the UMI-ligation and nested PCR reads with MiXCR. The data contain 45,000 to 65,000 distinct CDR3 sequences, about 12% of them singletons. For this clonotype: What it recognizes is unknown.

Unfractionated PBMC were spiked with known numbers of KT2 clone cells. The material sequenced was PBMCs spiked with cells of the T cell clone KT2. The TCR was taken from a human donor.

DNA of the CDR3: TGCAGTGCCCCATCCATGAGACAGGGCGGTGGCACTGAAGCTTTCTTT. Its protein is CSAPSMRQGGGTEAFF. The chain carries TRBV20-1 and TRBJ1-1; 7 nucleotides match TRBD1. CDR1 is DFQATT, CDR2 SNEGSKA, per germline (reference sequence). The CDR3 runs to 16 residues. After removal of 6 bases from V and 4 bases from J, the junction contained 17 bases not matched to a gene.